Listed below are T cell receptor beta chains from one sample, sequenced in a study of PD-L1 blockade in urothelial cancer. The protocol was immunoSEQ multiplex PCR, while the TCRdb copy is restricted to in-frame clones and leaves out a portion. The sample shows tens of thousands of clones, roughly four fifths of them seen only once. The sequenced sample was PBMCs, obtained around atezolizumab (anti-PD-L1) treatment. These receptors all come from a man between 65 and 80 years old with urothelial cancer. CDR3s include the opening cysteine and the closing phenylalanine or tryptophan. D genes are given only for firm matches. Rows give clone size only sometimes, using once, few, many, or a class for an expanded clone.

V gene	J gene	D gene	clone size	CDR3 DNA	CDR3 protein
TRBV18	TRBJ2-2	TRBD2	.	TGTGCCAGCTCACCAGTGACTAGCGGGAACACCGGGGAGCTGTTTTTT	CASSPVTSGNTGELFF
TRBV29-1	TRBJ1-1	TRBD1	.	TGCAGCTCTTGGACAGGGGGGTTGACTGAAGCTTTCTTT	CSSWTGGLTEAFF
TRBV18	TRBJ2-6	TRBD1	.	TGTGCCAGCTCAGACCGACAGGGGGGCTCTGGGGCCAACGTCCTGACTTTC	CASSDRQGGSGANVLTF
TRBV28	TRBJ1-2	TRBD1	few	TGTGCCAGCAAAGGACAGGGGGTTGCCTACACCTTC	CASKGQGVAYTF
TRBV7-2	TRBJ1-4	TRBD1	.	TGTGCCAGCAGCTTAGGAGTAAGGACAGGGGGAGAAAAACTGTTTTTT	CASSLGVRTGGEKLFF
TRBV6-1	TRBJ2-2	.	.	TGTGCCAGCAGTGAAGGCGACCACACTAGGGTCGGGGAGCTGTTTTTT	CASSEGDHTRVGELFF
TRBV7-9	TRBJ2-1	TRBD2	.	TGTGCCAGCAGCCCGCCGACCGGACTAGCGGGATCCTACAATGAGCAGTTCTTC	CASSPPTGLAGSYNEQFF
TRBV9	TRBJ1-1	TRBD1	.	TGTGCCAGCAGCGCCACAGGGGGCTTCATGAACACTGAAGCTTTCTTT	CASSATGGFMNTEAFF
TRBV4-2	TRBJ2-5	TRBD2	.	TGTGCCAGCAGCCAAGATGGGCCAGCGGGAGGGTATGGGACCCAGTACTTC	CASSQDGPAGGYGTQYF
TRBV7-3	TRBJ2-1	TRBD2	.	TGTGCCAGCAGCTTTGCCCCTCGGGCGGGAGATGTGAATGAGCAGTTCTTC	CASSFAPRAGDVNEQFF
TRBV19	TRBJ1-5	.	.	TGTGCCAGTAGTATGGGGCGGCTCAATCAGCCCCAGCATTTT	CASSMGRLNQPQHF
TRBV6-5	TRBJ2-3	TRBD2	.	TGTGCCAGCAGCCTCCGGACTAGCGGGGCAGATACGCAGTATTTT	CASSLRTSGADTQYF
TRBV6-4	TRBJ2-1	TRBD2	.	TGTGCCAGCAGTGAGGAAGCGGGAGGGCGAGAGCAGTTCTTC	CASSEEAGGREQFF
TRBV11-2	TRBJ2-7	.	.	TGTGCCAGCAGCCCTGAGGATAGCAGATACGAGCAGTACTTC	CASSPEDSRYEQYF
TRBV9	TRBJ1-3	.	.	TGTGCCAGCAGCGTAAACCCTACTTACGGAAACACCATATATTTT	CASSVNPTYGNTIYF